The present TCR beta chain was sequenced within a study of blood T cell repertoires in COVID-19. As for the study in general: PBMCs, B-cell-depleted T cells, or T cells provided the cDNA or gDNA that made up the material.

Sequencing was performed with immunoSEQ multiplex PCR; in TCRdb, only in-frame clones are kept and a portion is missing. The sample gives over 120,000 clones, over 75% of which show up once; 35% to 50% is in the top ten. Germline values: CDR1 SGHNT, CDR2 YENEEA. The CDR3 extends over 12 amino acids. V lost 7 bases, J lost 7 bases, and 11 bases lay in between. Only one count was recorded for this clone. The chain has TRBV11-3 and TRBJ1-3, with D perhaps matching TRBD1 (6 bases). Source material: peripheral blood. The TCR was taken from a human donor in a cohort sampled during active COVID-19. The CDR3 is CASTPGANTIYF. The CDR3 DNA sequence: TGTGCCAGCACCCCAGGGGCGAACACCATATATTTT.